This is a list of T cell receptor beta chains from one sample in a study of cytomegalovirus exposure and HLA in healthy donors. Clones were sequenced by immunoSEQ multiplex PCR, and TCRdb holds only the in-frame ones, with some missing. The sample lists approximately 160,000 clones; about 75% were seen once. Sequenced input: PBMCs. The receptors originated from a male donor in good health and CMV-seronegative. The CDR3 runs from the conserved cysteine through the conserved F or W. Each record gives: D gene, clone size, V gene, J gene, CDR3 DNA, CDR3 protein. A D gene is named only where the DNA matches it firmly. Only some rows state a clone size, as once, few, many or a class for expanded clones.

NA	NA	TRBV6-5	TRBJ1-1	TGTGCCAGCAGTGGGCCTGAAGCTTTCTTT	CASSGPEAFF
NA	NA	TRBV5-8	TRBJ1-5	TGTGCCAGCAGCCCGGGTCCTCATCAGCATTTT	CASSPGPHQHF
NA	NA	TRBV7-9	TRBJ2-5	TGTGCCAGCACTCAAGTAGGGGCCCAGTACTTC	CASTQVGAQYF
NA	NA	TRBV5-4	TRBJ1-3	TGTGCCAGCAGCTTGGGACAAAAAGGAAACACCATATATTTT	CASSLGQKGNTIYF
TRBD1	few	TRBV10-1	TRBJ1-4	TGCGCCAGCAGTTCCCCGGGACAGGGCCTTGCAACTAATGAAAAACTGTTTTTT	CASSSPGQGLATNEKLFF
TRBD1	NA	TRBV6-5	TRBJ2-7	TGTGCCAGCAGTTACGACAGGGTCGACGAGCAGTACTTC	CASSYDRVDEQYF
TRBD1	NA	TRBV7-6	TRBJ2-1	TGTGCCAGCAGCTTAGTGGGACAGGGAGTTTACAATGAGCAGTTCTTC	CASSLVGQGVYNEQFF
TRBD2	NA	TRBV6-5	TRBJ2-1	TGTGCCAGCAGTCTAGCGGGGGCTTCCTACAATGAGCAGTTCTTC	CASSLAGASYNEQFF
TRBD2	NA	TRBV29-1	TRBJ2-7	TGCAGCGTCGCACTAGCGGGGAAAAACTACGAGCAGTACTTC	CSVALAGKNYEQYF
NA	once	TRBV11-3	TRBJ2-7	TGTGCCAGCACCCCCAGGGTCGAGCAGTACTTC	CASTPRVEQYF
TRBD1	few	TRBV6-5	TRBJ2-7	TGTGCCAGCAGTCCCACAGGGGGCTACGAGCAGTACTTC	CASSPTGGYEQYF
TRBD1	once	TRBV7-9	TRBJ1-2	TGTGCCAGCAGCCACTTAACAGGGGACTATGGCTACACCTTC	CASSHLTGDYGYTF
NA	NA	TRBV6-6	TRBJ1-4	TGTGCCAGCAGTTACCAGGGTTATCATCTTTTT	CASSYQGYHLF
NA	NA	TRBV2	TRBJ1-4	TGTGCCAGCAGTGCTTCGGGGGGTTGGGAAAAACTGTTTTTT	CASSASGGWEKLFF
NA	NA	TRBV4-3	TRBJ2-2	TGCGCCAGCAGCCAAGTTGAAGGGAGCGGGGAGCTGTTTTTT	CASSQVEGSGELFF
NA	NA	TRBV7-2	TRBJ1-5	TGTGCCAGCAGCCCAAACAGGACACCACCTAATCAGCCCCAGCATTTT	CASSPNRTPPNQPQHF
TRBD1	NA	TRBV2	TRBJ1-4	TGTGCCAGCTTTTGGACAGGTCGGGCAACTAATGAAAAACTGTTTTTT	CASFWTGRATNEKLFF
NA	NA	TRBV28	TRBJ1-5	TGTGCCGCCTCCCGGGGGGGGATAATAAGCAATCAGCCCCAGCATTTT	CAASRGGIISNQPQHF
NA	NA	TRBV10-3	TRBJ1-1	TGTGCCATCCGGGCCTCGGGGGGAACTGAAGCTTTCTTT	CAIRASGGTEAFF
NA	NA	TRBV19	TRBJ1-6	TGTGCCAGTAGTATAGGTTACGGGAAGTATTCACCCCTCCACTTT	CASSIGYGKYSPLHF
NA	NA	TRBV6-5	TRBJ2-2	TGTGCCAGCATAGCCTACACCGGGGAGCTGTTTTTT	CASIAYTGELFF
TRBD1	NA	TRBV4-2	TRBJ1-5	TGTGCCAGCAGGTACTCTTCGGGACAGGTCAATCAGCCCCAGCATTTT	CASRYSSGQVNQPQHF
NA	NA	TRBV9	TRBJ2-3	TGTGCCAGCAGCACCCCCGGTGCAGATACGCAGTATTTT	CASSTPGADTQYF
NA	NA	TRBV6-5	TRBJ2-7	TGTGCCAGCAGTTACGGGTTCAGGGGTAACTACGAGCAGTACTTC	CASSYGFRGNYEQYF
NA	NA	TRBV2	TRBJ2-7	TGTGCCAGCGCCGTTGAGGCGGGATCATACGAGCAGTACTTC	CASAVEAGSYEQYF
TRBD2	NA	TRBV10-3	TRBJ2-5	TGTGCCGTAAGGGGACTAGCTGAGACCCAGTACTTC	CAVRGLAETQYF
NA	NA	TRBV28	TRBJ2-5	TGTGCCAGCAGTTTTGGTGGGAGCCCAGAGACCCAGTACTTC	CASSFGGSPETQYF
NA	few	TRBV6-5	TRBJ1-3	TGTGCCAGCAGTTGGGCCAGATTAAACTCTGGAAACACCATATATTTT	CASSWARLNSGNTIYF
TRBD1	NA	TRBV19	TRBJ1-2	TGTGCCAGTAGTCACACAGGGGGATATGGCTACACCTTC	CASSHTGGYGYTF
NA	NA	TRBV7-2	TRBJ2-5	TGTGCCAGCAGCTTAGGCTCCGGAGAGACCCAGTACTTC	CASSLGSGETQYF
TRBD1	once	TRBV9	TRBJ1-2	TGTGCCAGCAGCGTAGGGACAGGGGGCGCCGTTAACTATGGCTACACCTTC	CASSVGTGGAVNYGYTF
NA	NA	TRBV5-1	TRBJ1-2	TGCGCCAGCAGCTATGGGGGGGACGGCTACACCTTC	CASSYGGDGYTF
NA	NA	TRBV4-3	TRBJ1-2	TGCGCCAGCAGCCAAGCAGACGGGAATAACTATGGCTACACCTTC	CASSQADGNNYGYTF
TRBD2	NA	TRBV20-1	TRBJ2-3	TGCAGTGCTGAGACTAGCGGGGGGCAGTATTTT	CSAETSGGQYF
TRBD1	NA	TRBV5-4	TRBJ2-7	TGTGCCAGCAGCCCCGGGACAGGTGGGAACTACGAGCAGTACTTC	CASSPGTGGNYEQYF
TRBD1	NA	TRBV7-3	TRBJ1-2	TGTGCCAGCAGCACGTTGACAGGGGGCGCTTATGGCTACACCTTC	CASSTLTGGAYGYTF
NA	NA	TRBV10-3	TRBJ1-5	TGTGCCATCAACACAGACTATAGCAATCAGCCCCAGCATTTT	CAINTDYSNQPQHF
NA	NA	TRBV29-1	TRBJ2-7	TGCAGCGTTGAAACCCCCGCGGGTTACGAGCAGTACTTC	CSVETPAGYEQYF
TRBD1	NA	TRBV15	TRBJ2-5	TGTGCCACCAGCATCAGGGGGCAGCACCAAGAGACCCAGTACTTC	CATSIRGQHQETQYF
TRBD2	NA	TRBV6-5	TRBJ2-2	TGTGCCAGCAAGGGGGGACTAGAGGGGAGCGGGGAGCTGTTTTTT	CASKGGLEGSGELFF
NA	NA	TRBV7-9	TRBJ2-3	TGTGCCAGCAGCCCCCAGGGACTCACAGATACGCAGTATTTT	CASSPQGLTDTQYF